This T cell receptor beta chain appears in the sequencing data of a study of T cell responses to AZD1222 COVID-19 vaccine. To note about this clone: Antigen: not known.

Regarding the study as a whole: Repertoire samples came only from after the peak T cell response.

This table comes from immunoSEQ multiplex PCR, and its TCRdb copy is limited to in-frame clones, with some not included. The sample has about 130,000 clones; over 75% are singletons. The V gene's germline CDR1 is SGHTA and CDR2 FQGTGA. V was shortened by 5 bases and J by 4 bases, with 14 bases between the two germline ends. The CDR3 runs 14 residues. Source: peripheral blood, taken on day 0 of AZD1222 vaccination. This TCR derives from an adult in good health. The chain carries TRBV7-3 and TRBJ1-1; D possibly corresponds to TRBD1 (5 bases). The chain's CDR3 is CASSAGGTGTEAFF. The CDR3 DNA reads TGTGCCAGCAGCGCCGGGGGAACTGGCACTGAAGCTTTCTTT.